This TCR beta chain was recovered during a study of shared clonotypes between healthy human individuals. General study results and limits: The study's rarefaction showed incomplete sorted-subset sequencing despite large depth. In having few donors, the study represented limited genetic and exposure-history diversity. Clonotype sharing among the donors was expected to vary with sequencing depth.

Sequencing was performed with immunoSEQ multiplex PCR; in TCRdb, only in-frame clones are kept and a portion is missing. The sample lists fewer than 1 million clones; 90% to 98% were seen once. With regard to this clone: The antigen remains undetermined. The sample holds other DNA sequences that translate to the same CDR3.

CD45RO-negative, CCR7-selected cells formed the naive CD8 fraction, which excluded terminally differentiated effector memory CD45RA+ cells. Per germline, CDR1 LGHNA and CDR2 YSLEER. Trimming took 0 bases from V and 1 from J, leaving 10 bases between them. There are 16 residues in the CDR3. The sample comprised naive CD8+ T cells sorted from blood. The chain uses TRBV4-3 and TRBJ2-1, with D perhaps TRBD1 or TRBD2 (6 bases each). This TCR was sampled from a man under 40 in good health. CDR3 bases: TGCGCCAGCAGCCAAGAAAGGGGGGTATCCTACAATGAGCAGTTCTTC. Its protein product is CASSQERGVSYNEQFF.